This TCR beta chain appears in the sequencing data of a study of beta chain features in type 1 diabetes (dated by TCRdb to the late 2010s). Looking at the study overall: No differences in mean age, gender distribution, total cell number or subset yield were found between patients and healthy donors. A total of roughly 100 million sorted cells were examined across all samples, and the number of cells per subset was strongly correlated with RNA yield. The study compared TCRB repertoires of sorted circulating CD4+ T cell subsets between recently diagnosed type 1 diabetes patients and matched healthy donors. Regulatory and stem cell-like memory subsets were obtained from only 8 patients and about 8 healthy donors, while naive and central memory subsets were obtained from all 30 or so donors.

A single peripheral blood draw of about 116 mL on average was collected from each donor into heparinised tubes. A BD FACSAria II was used to sort naive, central memory, regulatory and stem cell-like memory CD4+ T cells with a panel that included CD45RO, CCR7, CD25, CD127, CD95 and CD27. Every sorted population had a purity above 98%. PBMCs were isolated immediately by Lymphoprep density gradient centrifugation and stained directly without culture. So that batch effects would be minimized, each experiment stained and sorted samples in pairs, pairing one healthy donor with one patient. The High Capacity cDNA Reverse Transcription Kit was used to reverse transcribe all of the isolated RNA, meaning that expressed TCRB transcripts were what got sequenced. Naive, central memory and regulatory T cell samples underwent deep immunoSEQ sequencing, averaging about 3.5 million total reads per sample. Sorted cells were lysed in RLT buffer and RNA was extracted with DNase-treated RNeasy Micro or Mini kits, depending on cell number. Each cell subset was processed on its own to prevent cross-contamination, while patient and healthy donor samples were processed together. The immunoSEQ multiplex PCR was used to amplify TCRB sequences from cDNA, generating 87-bp fragments that spanned the CDR3 region. The amplicons were sequenced using the Illumina HiSeq platform. On the study's bioinformatics: PCR bias was corrected computationally using synthetic template baselines, and reads within Hamming distance 2 were collapsed, with unmergeable singletons discarded. By aligning reads against IMGT, V, D and J genes, CDR3 length, and insertions or deletions at six rearrangement sites were assigned. Within each subset, clonotype counts were normalized to sorted cell number, and only after that were true diversity and Gini coefficients computed with the tcR R package. The overlap coefficient, calculated on TCRB nucleotide sequences, was used to measure repertoire sharing. Out-of-frame TCRB sequences from naive cells were analyzed as a proxy for the pre-selection repertoire. In TCRdb, the immuneACCESS table is reduced to in-frame sequences with V and J assigned. These tables do not hold every clone; where another copy was compared, an unresolved V gene accounts for under half, and the others remain unexplained. From that table come the V and J calls and clone size; the DNA was used to work out D and trimming. This sample lists about 740,000 clones; roughly 13% were detected once. The ten largest account for less than 0.025% of the sample.

What the authors observed across the whole study: Patients with type 1 diabetes made fewer insertions and deleted more nucleotides at VDJ recombination sites, implying thymic rearrangement abnormalities. Because cDNA was sequenced instead of genomic DNA, highly expressing activated cells could be over-represented, though the groups showed no difference in activation or CD3 levels. Shorter templates might be favored by PCR, yet because patient and control samples were amplified and corrected together, any such skew would affect both groups equally. The naive, central memory and regulatory TCRB repertoires appeared to resemble one another more closely among patients than among healthy donors. Because small numbers of individuals were included in the HLA sub-analyses, any influence of HLA type on TCRB rearrangement was left unresolved. In all four CD4+ subsets, TCRB CDR3 length was moderately but significantly shorter in type 1 diabetes patients.

Worth noting for this clone: This receptor's antigen is unknown. The sample holds no much larger clone one base away, and base qualities are not on file.

Material: naive CD4+ T cells from blood. The intended sense of this specimen's cell subset or site label: true naive CD4+ T cells. The receptor comes from a man aged 18-30 years with type 1 diabetes.

This receptor has the CDR3 CASSVLGGYNSPLHF. At the DNA level, the sequence is TGTGCCAGCAGCGTATTAGGGGGTTACAATTCACCCCTCCACTTT. The rearrangement joined TRBV9 to TRBJ1-6; TRBD1 is a possible D gene, resting on 6 matching bases. The junction carries 12 bases between V and J, which are trimmed by 1 base and 7 bases respectively. CDR1 and CDR2, per the germline V gene, are SGDLS and YYNGEE. The CDR3 spans 15 residues, from the cysteine through the phenylalanine. Only the CDR3 portion is preserved as DNA: 45 bases, with reading frame beginning at the first base.